These 14 T cell receptor beta chains were all obtained from the same sample, sequenced in a study of T cells after yellow fever vaccination. TCRdb redid the calling of the 5' RACE reads with MiXCR, one entry per CDR3 protein. The sample yields over 300,000 distinct CDR3 sequences, approximately 4% seen once. The sequences come from PBMCs, collected 5 days after the yellow fever booster vaccination. Receptors originate from a man between 18 and 29 years old who received the YFV17D yellow fever vaccine.

This clonotype came up many times. The J gene is TRBJ2-7, the V gene TRBV10-2; 7 nucleotides align to TRBD2. This CDR3 spans 16 amino acids. Unmatched junction bases numbered 8, after V lost 2 bases and J lost 1 base. Germline CDR1 is WSHSY and CDR2 is SAAADI. The CDR3 region is CASSEALAELSYEQYF. In DNA, the CDR3 is TGCGCCAGCAGTGAGGCCCTAGCGGAACTGTCCTACGAGCAGTACTTC.

V and J are TRBV7-3 and TRBJ1-1; D gene unclear. Germline values: CDR1 SGHTA, CDR2 FQGTGA. V was shortened by 1 base and J by 0 bases, with 6 bases between the two germline ends. This CDR3 is built from 14 residues. CDR3 DNA: TGTGCCAGCAGCTTAAGGCCCATGAACACTGAAGCTTTCTTT. Translating gives CASSLRPMNTEAFF.

This clonotype was counted many times. The chain combines TRBV14 with TRBJ1-4; D is possibly TRBD1 (5 bases). Germline loops: CDR1 SGHDN, CDR2 FVKESK. The CDR3 runs 19 residues. V was pared by 3 bases and J by 0 bases, with 20 bases between. CDR3 protein: CASSQAYGRSRATNEKLFF. The CDR3 DNA follows: TGTGCCAGCAGCCAGGCCTACGGGCGGTCCAGGGCAACTAATGAAAAACTGTTTTTT. The variable domain in full, with the rest retrieved from reference TRBV14 and TRBJ1-4, is EAGVTQFPSHSVIEKGQTVTLRCDPISGHDNLYWYRRVMGKEIKFLLHFVKESKQDESGMPNNRFLAERTGGTYSTLKVQPAELEDSGVYFCASSQAYGRSRATNEKLFFGSGTQLSVL.

This clonotype was seen at least ten times. This chain links TRBV5-1 with TRBJ1-5; D not resolved. There are 14 residues in the CDR3. Trimming shortened V by 4 bases and J by 6 bases, and 14 bases separated the two germline ends. The germline V gene encodes CDR1 SGHRS and CDR2 YFSETQ. CDR3 coding DNA: TGCGCCAGCAGCCCCTTCGGGTCCGCTCAGCCCCAGCATTTT. Residues: CASSPFGSAQPQHF. Based on the CDR3 plus reference TRBV5-1 and TRBJ1-5, the full variable domain is KAGVTQTPRYLIKTRGQQVTLSCSPISGHRSVSWYQQTPGQGLQFLFEYFSETQRNKGNFPGRFSGRQFSNSRSEMNVSTLELGDSALYLCASSPFGSAQPQHFGDGTRLSIL.

The V call is TRBV20-1, the J call TRBJ2-1; tentatively, D is TRBD1 or TRBD2 (5 bases each). V was trimmed by 1 base and J by 3 bases, leaving 10 bases between them. The CDR3 contains 14 residues. The germline V gene encodes CDR1 DFQATT and CDR2 SNEGSKA (reference sequence). The CDR3 loop reads CSARAGPSYNEQFF. The CDR3 DNA follows: TGCAGTGCTAGAGCGGGGCCGAGCTACAATGAGCAGTTCTTC.

This clonotype was detected a few times. The CDR3 spells CASSQDLGGRPDTQYF. The CDR3 DNA is TGCGCCAGCAGCCAAGATCTTGGGGGGCGTCCAGATACGCAGTATTTT. This rearrangement joins TRBV4-3 to TRBJ2-3, with D tentatively TRBD1 or TRBD2 (6 bases each). Trimming removed 0 bases at V and 4 bases at J, with 14 bases between. This CDR3 spans 16 amino acids. The germline V gene encodes CDR1 LGHNA and CDR2 YSLEER.

V is TRBV20-1 and J is TRBJ2-1; weak D call: TRBD2 (5 bases). The CDR3 length is 14 residues. The V gene's germline CDR1 is DFQATT and CDR2 SNEGSKA (reference sequence). V was pared by 1 base and J by 7 bases, with 14 bases between. Here the CDR3 DNA reads TGCAGTGCTAGAGGGTCCTCGGGCGGGAATGAGCAGTTCTTC. It translates to CSARGSSGGNEQFF.

The chain uses TRBV5-1 and TRBJ2-5; 9 bases are shared with TRBD1. This CDR3 spans 15 amino acids. Germline CDR1 SGHRS, CDR2 YFSETQ. Unmatched junction bases numbered 6, after V lost 0 bases and J lost 6 bases. The CDR3 sequence is CASSLVWTGDKTQYF. The CDR3 DNA sequence: TGCGCCAGCAGCTTGGTCTGGACAGGGGACAAGACCCAGTACTTC.

J is TRBJ2-1 and V is TRBV19; D gene ambiguous. The germline V gene encodes CDR1 LNHDA and CDR2 SQIVND (reference sequence). The CDR3 runs 15 residues. V was cut by 6 bases and J by 0 bases, with 12 bases left in between. The CDR3 spells CASSMTQSSYNEQFF. CDR3 bases: TGTGCCAGTAGCATGACCCAGAGCTCCTACAATGAGCAGTTCTTC.

This clonotype has ten or more counts. The J gene is TRBJ2-4, the V gene TRBV25-1; the D gene is possibly TRBD2 (6 bases). Per germline, CDR1 MGHDK and CDR2 SYGVNS. This CDR3 has 14 amino acids. The germline V and J ends were trimmed by 2 bases and 3 bases, with 8 bases remaining between them. In nucleotides, the CDR3 is TGTGCCAGCAGTGAAGGGGAGGTCAAAAACATTCAGTACTTC. Amino acids: CASSEGEVKNIQYF.

There are many counts of this clonotype. V is TRBV7-9 and J is TRBJ2-2; maybe TRBD1 (5 bases). The CDR3 is made up of 14 amino acids. Trimming shortened V by 8 bases and J by 2 bases, and 12 bases separated the two germline ends. Germline loops: CDR1 SEHNR, CDR2 FQNEAQ (reference sequence). As DNA, the CDR3 is TGTGCCAGCTTCCCAGACAGTAACACCGGGGAGCTGTTTTTT. This sequence encodes CASFPDSNTGELFF. Supplemented by reference TRBV7-9 and TRBJ2-2, the full variable domain reads DTGVSQNPRHKITKRGQNVTFRCDPISEHNRLYWYRQTLGQGPEFLTYFQNEAQLEKSRLLSDRFSAERPKGSFSTLEIQRTEQGDSAMYLCASFPDSNTGELFFGEGSRLTVL.

The chain is built from TRBV27 and TRBJ2-1, with 10 bases identical to TRBD1. The V and J ends lost 6 bases and 9 bases, in that order; junction bases with no gene match: 2. Per the germline V gene, CDR1 is MNHEY and CDR2 is SMNVEV (reference sequence). CDR3 length equals 12 residues. The CDR3 nucleotides read TGTGCCAGCAGGACAGGGGGCGTTGAGCAGTTCTTC. The encoded protein is CASRTGGVEQFF.

This clonotype was seen at least ten times. This chain links TRBV4-1 with TRBJ2-7; D is perhaps TRBD1 (6 bases). The ends were cut back, 0 bases at V and 7 bases at J, with 16 bases in the middle. CDR3 length: 15 residues. CDR1 is MGHRA, CDR2 YSYEKL, per germline. The CDR3 loop reads CASSQEGGRGGEQYV. DNA for the CDR3: TGCGCCAGCAGCCAAGAGGGTGGCAGGGGTGGTGAGCAGTACGTC.

There are many counts of this clonotype. Sequence at one end of the junction differs from germline and may be a read error. The gene calls are TRBV14 and TRBJ1-6; perhaps TRBD1 as D (5 bases). Germline values: CDR1 SGHDN, CDR2 FVKESK. This CDR3 is built from 18 residues. CDR3 in DNA: TGTGCCAGCAGCCAAGAGGGGCAGTGGGGGGTCTATGATTCACCCCTCCACTTT. This codes for CASSQEGQWGVYDSPLHF.